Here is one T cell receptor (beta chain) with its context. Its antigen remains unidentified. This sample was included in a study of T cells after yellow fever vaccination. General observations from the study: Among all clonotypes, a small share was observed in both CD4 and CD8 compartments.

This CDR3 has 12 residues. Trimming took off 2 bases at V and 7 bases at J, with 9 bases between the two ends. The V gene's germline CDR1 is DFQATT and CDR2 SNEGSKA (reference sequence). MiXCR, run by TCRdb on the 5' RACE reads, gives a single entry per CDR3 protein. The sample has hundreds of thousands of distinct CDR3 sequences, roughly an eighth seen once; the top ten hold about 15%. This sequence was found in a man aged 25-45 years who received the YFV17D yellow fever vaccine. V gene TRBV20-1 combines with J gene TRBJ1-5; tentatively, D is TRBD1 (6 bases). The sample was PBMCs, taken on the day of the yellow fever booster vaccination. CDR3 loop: CSARQGWQPQHF. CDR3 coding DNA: TGCAGTGCTAGACAGGGGTGGCAGCCCCAGCATTTT.